This paragraph covers one T cell receptor beta chain sequence. The sample comes from a study of blood T cell repertoires in COVID-19. TCRdb's copy holds only in-frame clones and misses some; the assay was immunoSEQ multiplex PCR. This table has about 480,000 clones, over 75% appearing once. Unmatched junction bases numbered 7, after V lost 3 bases and J lost 4 bases. Per the germline V gene, CDR1 is DFQATT and CDR2 is SNEGSKA (reference sequence). The CDR3 contains 14 residues. Specimen: PBMCs or T cells enriched from blood (not recorded which). This receptor was identified in a middle-aged woman who had recovered from COVID-19. V is TRBV20-1 and J is TRBJ2-5, with 8 bases lining up with TRBD2. As DNA, the CDR3 is TGCAGTGCTAGTGCAGCGGGAGTTGGAGAGACCCAGTACTTC. It yields the protein CSASAAGVGETQYF.